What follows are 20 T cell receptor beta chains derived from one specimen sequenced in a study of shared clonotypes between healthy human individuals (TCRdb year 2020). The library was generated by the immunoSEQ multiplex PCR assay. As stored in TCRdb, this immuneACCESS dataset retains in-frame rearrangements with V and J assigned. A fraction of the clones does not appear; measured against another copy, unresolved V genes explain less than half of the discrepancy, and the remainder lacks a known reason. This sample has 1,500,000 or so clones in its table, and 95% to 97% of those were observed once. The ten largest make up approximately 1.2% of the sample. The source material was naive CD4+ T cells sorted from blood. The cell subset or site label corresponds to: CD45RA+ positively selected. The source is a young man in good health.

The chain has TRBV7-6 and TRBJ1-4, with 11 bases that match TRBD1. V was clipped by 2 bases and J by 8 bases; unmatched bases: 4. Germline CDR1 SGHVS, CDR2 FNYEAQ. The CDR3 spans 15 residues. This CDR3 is CASSLRGQGDEKLFF. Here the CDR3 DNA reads TGTGCCAGCAGCTTAAGGGGACAGGGGGACGAAAAACTGTTTTTT.

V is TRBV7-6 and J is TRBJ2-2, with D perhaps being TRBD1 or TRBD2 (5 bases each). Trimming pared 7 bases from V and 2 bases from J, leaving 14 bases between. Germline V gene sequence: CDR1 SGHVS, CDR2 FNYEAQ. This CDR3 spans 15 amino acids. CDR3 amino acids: CASTQTGANTGELFF. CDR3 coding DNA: TGTGCCAGCACCCAAACCGGGGCTAACACCGGGGAGCTGTTTTTT.

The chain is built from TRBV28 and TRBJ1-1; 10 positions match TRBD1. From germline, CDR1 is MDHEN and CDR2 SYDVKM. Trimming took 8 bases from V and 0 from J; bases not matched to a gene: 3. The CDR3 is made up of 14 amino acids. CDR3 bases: TGTGCCAGCGGGACAGGGGCCGTGAACACTGAAGCTTTCTTT. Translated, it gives CASGTGAVNTEAFF.

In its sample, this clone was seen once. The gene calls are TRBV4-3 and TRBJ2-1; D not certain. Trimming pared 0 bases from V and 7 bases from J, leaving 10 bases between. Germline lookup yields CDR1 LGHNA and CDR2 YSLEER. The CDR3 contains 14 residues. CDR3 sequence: CASSQDYLANEQFF. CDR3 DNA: TGCGCCAGCAGCCAAGATTACCTTGCAAATGAGCAGTTCTTC.

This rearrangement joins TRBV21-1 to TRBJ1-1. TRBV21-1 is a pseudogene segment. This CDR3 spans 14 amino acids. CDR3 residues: CASSKEKSKGEAFF. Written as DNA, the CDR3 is TGTGCCAGCAGCAAAGAAAAGAGTAAAGGTGAAGCTTTCTTT.

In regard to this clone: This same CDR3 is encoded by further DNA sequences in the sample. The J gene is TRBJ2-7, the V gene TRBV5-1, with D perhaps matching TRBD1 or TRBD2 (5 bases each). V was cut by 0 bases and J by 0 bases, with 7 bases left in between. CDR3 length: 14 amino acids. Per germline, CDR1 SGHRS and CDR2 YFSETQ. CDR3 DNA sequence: TGCGCCAGCAGCTTGGTTGGGGGCTCCTACGAGCAGTACTTC. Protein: CASSLVGGSYEQYF.

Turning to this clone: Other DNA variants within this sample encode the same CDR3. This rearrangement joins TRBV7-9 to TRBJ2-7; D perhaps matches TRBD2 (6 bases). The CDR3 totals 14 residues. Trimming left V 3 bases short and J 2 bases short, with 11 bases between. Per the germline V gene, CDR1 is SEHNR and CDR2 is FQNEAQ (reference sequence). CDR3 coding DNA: TGTGCCAGCAGCTTTTCCGGACTAACCTACGAGCAGTACTTC. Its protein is CASSFSGLTYEQYF.

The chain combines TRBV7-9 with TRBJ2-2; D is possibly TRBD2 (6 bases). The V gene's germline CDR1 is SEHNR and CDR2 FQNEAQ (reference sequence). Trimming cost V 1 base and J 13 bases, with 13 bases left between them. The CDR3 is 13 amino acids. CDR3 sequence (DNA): TGTGCCAGCAGCTTAGATTACAGCGGGCTGCTGTTTTTT. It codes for CASSLDYSGLLFF.

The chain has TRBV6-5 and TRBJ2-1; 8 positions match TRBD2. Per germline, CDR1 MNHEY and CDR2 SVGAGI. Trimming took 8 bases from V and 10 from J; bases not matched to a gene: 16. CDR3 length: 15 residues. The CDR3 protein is CASPLAGGCIEEQFF. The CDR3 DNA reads TGTGCCAGCCCCCTGGCGGGAGGTTGTATTGAGGAGCAGTTCTTC.

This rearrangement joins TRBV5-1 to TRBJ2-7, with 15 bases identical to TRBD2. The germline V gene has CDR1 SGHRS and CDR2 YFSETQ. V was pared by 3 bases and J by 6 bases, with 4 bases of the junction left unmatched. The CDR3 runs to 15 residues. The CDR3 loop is CASSSGLAGGLEQYF. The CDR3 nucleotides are TGCGCCAGCAGCTCCGGACTAGCGGGAGGGCTCGAGCAGTACTTC.

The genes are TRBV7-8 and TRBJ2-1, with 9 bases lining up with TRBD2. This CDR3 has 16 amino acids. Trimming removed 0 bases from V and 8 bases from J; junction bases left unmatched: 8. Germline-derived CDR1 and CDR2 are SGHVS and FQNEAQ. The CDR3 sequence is CASSLAPLAGVYEQFF. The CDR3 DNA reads TGTGCCAGCAGCTTAGCACCGTTAGCGGGAGTGTATGAGCAGTTCTTC.

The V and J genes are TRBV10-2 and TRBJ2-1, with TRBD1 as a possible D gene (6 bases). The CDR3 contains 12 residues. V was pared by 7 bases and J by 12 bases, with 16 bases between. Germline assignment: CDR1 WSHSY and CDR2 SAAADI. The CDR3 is CASTKTGLGQFF. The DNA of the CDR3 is TGCGCCAGCACCAAAACAGGGTTAGGGCAGTTCTTC.

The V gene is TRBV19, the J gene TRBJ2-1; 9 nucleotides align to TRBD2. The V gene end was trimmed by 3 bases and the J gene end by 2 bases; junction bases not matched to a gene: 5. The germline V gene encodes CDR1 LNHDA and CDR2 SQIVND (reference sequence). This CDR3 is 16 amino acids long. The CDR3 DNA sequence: TGTGCCAGTAGTATGGGGGCGGGAGGGACCTACAATGAGCAGTTCTTC. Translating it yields CASSMGAGGTYNEQFF.

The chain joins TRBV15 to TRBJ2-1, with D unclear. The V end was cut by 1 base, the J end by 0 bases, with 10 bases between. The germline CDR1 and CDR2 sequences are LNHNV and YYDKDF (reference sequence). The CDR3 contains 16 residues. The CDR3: CATSRVQISSYNEQFF. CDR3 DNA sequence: TGTGCCACCAGCAGAGTCCAAATAAGCTCCTACAATGAGCAGTTCTTC.

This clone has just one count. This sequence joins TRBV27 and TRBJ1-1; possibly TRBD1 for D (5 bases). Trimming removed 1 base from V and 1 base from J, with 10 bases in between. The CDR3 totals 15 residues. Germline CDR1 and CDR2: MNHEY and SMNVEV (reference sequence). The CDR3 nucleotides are TGTGCCAGCAGTTTATTCTCAGGGCCGAACACTGAAGCTTTCTTT. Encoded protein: CASSLFSGPNTEAFF.

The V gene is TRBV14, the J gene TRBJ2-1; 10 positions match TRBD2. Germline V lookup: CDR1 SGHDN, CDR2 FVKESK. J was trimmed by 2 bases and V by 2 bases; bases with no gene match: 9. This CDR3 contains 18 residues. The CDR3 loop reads CASSQPLKLAGTYNEQFF. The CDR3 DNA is TGTGCCAGCAGCCAACCTCTTAAACTAGCGGGGACCTACAATGAGCAGTTCTTC.

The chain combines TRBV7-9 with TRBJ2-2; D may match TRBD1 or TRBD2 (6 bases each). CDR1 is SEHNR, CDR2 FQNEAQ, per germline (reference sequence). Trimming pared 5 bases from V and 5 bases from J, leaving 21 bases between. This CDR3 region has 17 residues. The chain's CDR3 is CASSTYGGASGTGELFF. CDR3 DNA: TGTGCCAGCAGCACCTACGGGGGCGCATCGGGAACCGGGGAGCTGTTTTTT.

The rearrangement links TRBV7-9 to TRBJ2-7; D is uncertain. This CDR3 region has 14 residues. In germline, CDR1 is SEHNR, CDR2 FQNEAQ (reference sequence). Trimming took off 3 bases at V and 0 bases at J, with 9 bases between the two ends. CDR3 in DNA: TGTGCCAGCAGCTTCACAGCCGCCTCCTACGAGCAGTACTTC. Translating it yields CASSFTAASYEQYF.

CDR3 sequence reads: CASSPRQAHNEKLFF. In DNA form, the CDR3 reads TGTGCCAGCAGCCCCCGACAGGCCCATAATGAAAAACTGTTTTTT. The chain recombines TRBV9 with TRBJ1-4, with a possible D match to TRBD1 (6 bases). Germline assignment: CDR1 SGDLS and CDR2 YYNGEE. This CDR3 contains 15 residues. V dropped 4 bases and J dropped 4 bases, with 14 bases sitting between them.

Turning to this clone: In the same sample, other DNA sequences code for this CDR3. The CDR3 DNA sequence: TGTGCCAGCAGCTTAGGGGGACTAGCGGGATCCTACAATGAGCAGTTCTTC. This sequence encodes CASSLGGLAGSYNEQFF. This sequence joins TRBV7-9 and TRBJ2-1, with 13 bases aligning to TRBD2. CDR1 and CDR2 from the germline V gene are SEHNR and FQNEAQ (reference sequence). This CDR3 has 17 residues. V shed 1 base and J 1 base; nucleotides not matched to a gene: 1.